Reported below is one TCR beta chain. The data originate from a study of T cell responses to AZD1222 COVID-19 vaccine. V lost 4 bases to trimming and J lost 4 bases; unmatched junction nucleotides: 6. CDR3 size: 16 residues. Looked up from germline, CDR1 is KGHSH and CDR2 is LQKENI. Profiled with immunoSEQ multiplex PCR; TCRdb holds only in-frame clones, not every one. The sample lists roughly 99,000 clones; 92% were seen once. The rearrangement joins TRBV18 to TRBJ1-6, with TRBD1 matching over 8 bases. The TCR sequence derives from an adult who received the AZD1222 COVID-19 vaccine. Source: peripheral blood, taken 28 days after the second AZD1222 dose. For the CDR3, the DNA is TGTGCCAGCTCACTAGGCGGACAGGGATATAATTCACCCCTCCACTTT. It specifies CASSLGGQGYNSPLHF.